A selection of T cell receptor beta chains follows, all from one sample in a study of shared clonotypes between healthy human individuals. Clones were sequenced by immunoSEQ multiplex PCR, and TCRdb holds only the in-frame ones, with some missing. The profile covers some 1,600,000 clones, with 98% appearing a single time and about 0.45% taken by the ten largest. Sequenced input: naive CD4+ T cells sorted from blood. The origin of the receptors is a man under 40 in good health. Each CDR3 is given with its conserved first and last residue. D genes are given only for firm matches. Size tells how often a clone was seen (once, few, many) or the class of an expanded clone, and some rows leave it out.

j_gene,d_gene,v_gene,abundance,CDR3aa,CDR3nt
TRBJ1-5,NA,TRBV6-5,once,CASSTDWPQHF,TGTGCCAGCAGTACAGATTGGCCCCAGCATTTT
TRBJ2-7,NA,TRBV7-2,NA,CASSRDFGNSEQYF,TGTGCCAGCAGCCGGGACTTCGGGAACAGTGAGCAGTACTTC
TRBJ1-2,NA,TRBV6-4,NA,CASSLLQGNTQGYTF,TGTGCCAGCAGCCTATTACAGGGAAACACTCAAGGCTACACCTTC
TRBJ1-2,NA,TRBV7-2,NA,CASSLRWDPESYGYTF,TGTGCCAGCAGCTTAAGGTGGGACCCGGAGAGCTATGGCTACACCTTC
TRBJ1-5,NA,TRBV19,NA,CASSIGEVQPQHF,TGTGCCAGTAGTATAGGGGAGGTTCAGCCCCAGCATTTT
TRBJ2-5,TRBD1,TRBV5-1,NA,CASSSTGGGETQYF,TGCGCCAGCAGCTCTACAGGGGGCGGAGAGACCCAGTACTTC
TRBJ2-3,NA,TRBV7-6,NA,CASSSPGGTDTQYF,TGTGCCAGCAGCTCTCCGGGAGGCACAGATACGCAGTATTTT
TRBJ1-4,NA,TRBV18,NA,CASSPLSGDNEKLFF,TGTGCCAGCTCACCATTGTCAGGGGATAATGAAAAACTGTTTTTT
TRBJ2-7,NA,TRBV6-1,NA,CASSERRPDEQYF,TGTGCCAGCAGTGAGCGCCGGCCGGACGAGCAGTACTTC
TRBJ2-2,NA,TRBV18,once,CASSPDTGNTGELFF,TGTGCCAGCTCACCAGATACAGGGAACACCGGGGAGCTGTTTTTT
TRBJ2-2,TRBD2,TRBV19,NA,CASIGLAGGHTGELFF,TGTGCCAGTATAGGACTAGCGGGAGGACACACCGGGGAGCTGTTTTTT